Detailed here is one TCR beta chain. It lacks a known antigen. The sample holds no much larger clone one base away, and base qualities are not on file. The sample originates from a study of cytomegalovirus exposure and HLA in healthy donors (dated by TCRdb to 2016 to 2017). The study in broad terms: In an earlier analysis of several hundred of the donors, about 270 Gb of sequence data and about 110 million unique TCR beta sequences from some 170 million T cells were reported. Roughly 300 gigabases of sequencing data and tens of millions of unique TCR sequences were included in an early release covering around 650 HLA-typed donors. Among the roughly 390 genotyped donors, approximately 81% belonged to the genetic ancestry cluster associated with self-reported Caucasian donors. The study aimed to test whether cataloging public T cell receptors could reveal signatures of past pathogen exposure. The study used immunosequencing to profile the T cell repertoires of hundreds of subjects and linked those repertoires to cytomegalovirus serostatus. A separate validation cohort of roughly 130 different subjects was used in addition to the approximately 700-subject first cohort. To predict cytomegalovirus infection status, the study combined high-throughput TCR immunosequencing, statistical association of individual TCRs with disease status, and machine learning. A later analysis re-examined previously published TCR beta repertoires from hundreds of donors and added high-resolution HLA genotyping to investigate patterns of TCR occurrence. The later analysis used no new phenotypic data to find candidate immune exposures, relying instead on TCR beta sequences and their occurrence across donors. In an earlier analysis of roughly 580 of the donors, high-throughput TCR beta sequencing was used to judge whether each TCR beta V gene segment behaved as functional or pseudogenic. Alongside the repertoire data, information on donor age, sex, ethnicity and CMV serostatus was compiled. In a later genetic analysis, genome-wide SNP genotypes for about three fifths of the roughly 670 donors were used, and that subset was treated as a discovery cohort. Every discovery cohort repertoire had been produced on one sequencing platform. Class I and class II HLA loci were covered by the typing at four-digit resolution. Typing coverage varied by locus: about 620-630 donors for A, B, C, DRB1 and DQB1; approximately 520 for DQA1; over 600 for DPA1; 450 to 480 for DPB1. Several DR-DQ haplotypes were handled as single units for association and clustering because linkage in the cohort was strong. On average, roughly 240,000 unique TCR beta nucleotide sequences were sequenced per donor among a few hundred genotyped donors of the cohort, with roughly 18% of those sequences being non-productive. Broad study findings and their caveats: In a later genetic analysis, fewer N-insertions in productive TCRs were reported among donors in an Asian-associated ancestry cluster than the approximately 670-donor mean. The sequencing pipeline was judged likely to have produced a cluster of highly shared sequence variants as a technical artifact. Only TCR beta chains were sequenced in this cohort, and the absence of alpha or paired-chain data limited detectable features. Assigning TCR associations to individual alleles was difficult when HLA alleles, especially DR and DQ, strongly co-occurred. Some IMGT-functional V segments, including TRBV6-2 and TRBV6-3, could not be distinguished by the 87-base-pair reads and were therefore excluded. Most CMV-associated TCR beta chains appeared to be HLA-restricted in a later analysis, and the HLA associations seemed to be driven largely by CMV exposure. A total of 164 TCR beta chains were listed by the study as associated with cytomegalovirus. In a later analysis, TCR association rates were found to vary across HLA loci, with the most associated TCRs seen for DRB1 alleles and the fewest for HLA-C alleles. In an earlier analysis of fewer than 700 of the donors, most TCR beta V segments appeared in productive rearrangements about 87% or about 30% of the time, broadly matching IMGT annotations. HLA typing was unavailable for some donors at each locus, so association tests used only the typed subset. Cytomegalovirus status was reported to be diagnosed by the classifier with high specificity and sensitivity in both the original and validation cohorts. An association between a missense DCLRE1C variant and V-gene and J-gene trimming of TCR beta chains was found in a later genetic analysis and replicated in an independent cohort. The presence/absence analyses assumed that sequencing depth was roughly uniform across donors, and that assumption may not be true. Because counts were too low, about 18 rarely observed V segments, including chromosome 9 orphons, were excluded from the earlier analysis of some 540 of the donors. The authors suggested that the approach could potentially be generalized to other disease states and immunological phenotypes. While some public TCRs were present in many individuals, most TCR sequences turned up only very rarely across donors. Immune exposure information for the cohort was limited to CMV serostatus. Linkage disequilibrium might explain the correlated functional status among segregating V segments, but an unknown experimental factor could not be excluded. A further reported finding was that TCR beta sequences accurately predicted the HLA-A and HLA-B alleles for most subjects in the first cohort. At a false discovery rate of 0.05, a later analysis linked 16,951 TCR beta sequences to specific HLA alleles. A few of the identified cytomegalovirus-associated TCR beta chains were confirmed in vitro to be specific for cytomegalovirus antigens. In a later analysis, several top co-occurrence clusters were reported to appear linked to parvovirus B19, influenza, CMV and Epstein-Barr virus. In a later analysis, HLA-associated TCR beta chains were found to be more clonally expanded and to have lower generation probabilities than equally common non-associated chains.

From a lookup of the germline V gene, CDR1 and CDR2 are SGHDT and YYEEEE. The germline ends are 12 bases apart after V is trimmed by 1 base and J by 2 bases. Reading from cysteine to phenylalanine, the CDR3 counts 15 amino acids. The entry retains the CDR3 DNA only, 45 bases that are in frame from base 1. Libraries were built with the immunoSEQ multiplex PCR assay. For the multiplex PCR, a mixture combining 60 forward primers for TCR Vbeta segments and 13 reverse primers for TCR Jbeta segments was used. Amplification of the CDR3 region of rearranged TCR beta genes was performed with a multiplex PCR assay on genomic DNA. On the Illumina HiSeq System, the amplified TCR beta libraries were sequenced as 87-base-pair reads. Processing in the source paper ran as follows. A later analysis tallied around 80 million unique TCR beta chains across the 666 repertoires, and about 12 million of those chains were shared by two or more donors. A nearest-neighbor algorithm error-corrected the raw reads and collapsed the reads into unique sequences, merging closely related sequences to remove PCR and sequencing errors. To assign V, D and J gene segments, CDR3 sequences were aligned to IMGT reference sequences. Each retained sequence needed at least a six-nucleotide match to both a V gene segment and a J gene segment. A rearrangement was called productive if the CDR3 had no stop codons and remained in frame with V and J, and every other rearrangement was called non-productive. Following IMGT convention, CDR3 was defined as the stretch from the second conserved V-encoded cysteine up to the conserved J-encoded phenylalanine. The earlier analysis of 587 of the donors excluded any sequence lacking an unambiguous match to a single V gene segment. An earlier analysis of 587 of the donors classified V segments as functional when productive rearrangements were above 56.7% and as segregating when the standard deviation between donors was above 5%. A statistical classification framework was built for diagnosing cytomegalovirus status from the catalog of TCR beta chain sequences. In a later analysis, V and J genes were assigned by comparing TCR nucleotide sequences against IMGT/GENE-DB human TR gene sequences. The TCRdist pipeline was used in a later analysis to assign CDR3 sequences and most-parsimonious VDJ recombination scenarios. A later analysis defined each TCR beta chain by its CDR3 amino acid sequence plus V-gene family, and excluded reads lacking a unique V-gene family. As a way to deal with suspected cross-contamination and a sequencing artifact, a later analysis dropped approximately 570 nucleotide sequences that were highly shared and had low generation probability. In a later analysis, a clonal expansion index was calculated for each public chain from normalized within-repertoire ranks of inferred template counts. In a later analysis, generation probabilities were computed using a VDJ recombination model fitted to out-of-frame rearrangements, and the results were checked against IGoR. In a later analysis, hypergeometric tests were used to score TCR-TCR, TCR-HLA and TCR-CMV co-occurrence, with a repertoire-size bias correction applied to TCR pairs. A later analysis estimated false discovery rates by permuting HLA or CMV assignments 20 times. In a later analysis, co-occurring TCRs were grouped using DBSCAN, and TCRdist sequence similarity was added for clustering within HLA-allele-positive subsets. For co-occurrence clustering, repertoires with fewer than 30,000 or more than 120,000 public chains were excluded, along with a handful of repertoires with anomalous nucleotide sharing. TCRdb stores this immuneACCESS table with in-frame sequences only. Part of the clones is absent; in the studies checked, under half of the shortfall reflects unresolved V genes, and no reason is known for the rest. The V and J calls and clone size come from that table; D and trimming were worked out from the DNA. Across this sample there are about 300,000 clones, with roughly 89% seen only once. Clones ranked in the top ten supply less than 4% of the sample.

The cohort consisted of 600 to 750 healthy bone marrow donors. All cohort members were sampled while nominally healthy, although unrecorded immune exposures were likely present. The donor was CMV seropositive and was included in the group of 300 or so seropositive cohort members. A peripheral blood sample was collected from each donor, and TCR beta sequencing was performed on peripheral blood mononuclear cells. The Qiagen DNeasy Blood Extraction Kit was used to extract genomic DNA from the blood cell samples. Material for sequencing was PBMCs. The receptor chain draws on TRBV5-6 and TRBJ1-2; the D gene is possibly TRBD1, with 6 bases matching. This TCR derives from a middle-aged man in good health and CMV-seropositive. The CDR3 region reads CASSLYNRENYGYTF. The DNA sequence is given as TGTGCCAGCAGCTTGTATAACAGGGAGAACTATGGCTACACCTTC.